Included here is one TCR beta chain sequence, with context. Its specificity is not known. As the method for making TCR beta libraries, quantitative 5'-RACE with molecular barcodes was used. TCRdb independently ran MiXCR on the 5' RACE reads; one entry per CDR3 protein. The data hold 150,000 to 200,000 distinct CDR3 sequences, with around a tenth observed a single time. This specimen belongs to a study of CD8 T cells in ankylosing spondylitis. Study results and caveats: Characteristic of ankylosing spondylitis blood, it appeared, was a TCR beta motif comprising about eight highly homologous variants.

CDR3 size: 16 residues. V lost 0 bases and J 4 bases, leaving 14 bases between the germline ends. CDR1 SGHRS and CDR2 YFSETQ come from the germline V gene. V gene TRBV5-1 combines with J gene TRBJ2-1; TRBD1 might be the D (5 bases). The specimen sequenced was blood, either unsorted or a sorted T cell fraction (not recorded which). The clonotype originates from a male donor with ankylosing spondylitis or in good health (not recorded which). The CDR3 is CASSLEGAQAYNEQFF. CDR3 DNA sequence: TGCGCCAGCAGCTTGGAAGGGGCGCAGGCTTACAATGAGCAGTTCTTC.